Listed here is a single T cell receptor beta chain. Its antigen is unidentified. These data belong to a study of cytomegalovirus exposure and HLA in healthy donors. The study, taken as a whole, reports: Later work found most CMV-associated TCR beta chains apparently HLA-restricted.

The V gene's germline CDR1 is KGHSH and CDR2 LQKENI. With 4 bases clipped from V and 2 bases from J, the junction kept 3 bases outside the gene matches. CDR3 length: 15 amino acids. Primers: 60 Vbeta forward and 13 Jbeta reverse. Profiled with immunoSEQ multiplex PCR; TCRdb holds only in-frame clones, not every one. Counted here are 250,000 to 350,000 clones, roughly 90% occurring once; the ten biggest clones make up approximately 2.4%. The specimen was PBMCs. V and J are TRBV18 and TRBJ2-2; 8 bases map to TRBD1. This sequence was found in a woman between 18 and 29 years old in good health and CMV-seronegative. CDR3: CASSRGTGNTGELFF. CDR3 sequence (DNA): TGTGCCAGCTCACGAGGGACAGGAAACACCGGGGAGCTGTTTTTT.